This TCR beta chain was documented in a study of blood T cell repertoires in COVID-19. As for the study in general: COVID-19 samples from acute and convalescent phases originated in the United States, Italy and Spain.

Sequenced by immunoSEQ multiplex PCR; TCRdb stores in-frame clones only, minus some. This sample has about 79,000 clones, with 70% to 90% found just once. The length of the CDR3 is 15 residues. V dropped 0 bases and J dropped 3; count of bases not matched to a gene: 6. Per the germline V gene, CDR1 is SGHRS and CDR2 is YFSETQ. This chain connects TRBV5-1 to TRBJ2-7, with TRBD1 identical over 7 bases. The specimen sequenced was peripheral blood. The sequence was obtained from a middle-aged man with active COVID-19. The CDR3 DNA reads TGCGCCAGCAGCTTGGGTTGGGACAGATACTACGAGCAGTACTTC. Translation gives CASSLGWDRYYEQYF. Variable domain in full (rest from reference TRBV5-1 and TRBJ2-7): KAGVTQTPRYLIKTRGQQVTLSCSPISGHRSVSWYQQTPGQGLQFLFEYFSETQRNKGNFPGRFSGRQFSNSRSEMNVSTLELGDSALYLCASSLGWDRYYEQYFGPGTRLTVT.